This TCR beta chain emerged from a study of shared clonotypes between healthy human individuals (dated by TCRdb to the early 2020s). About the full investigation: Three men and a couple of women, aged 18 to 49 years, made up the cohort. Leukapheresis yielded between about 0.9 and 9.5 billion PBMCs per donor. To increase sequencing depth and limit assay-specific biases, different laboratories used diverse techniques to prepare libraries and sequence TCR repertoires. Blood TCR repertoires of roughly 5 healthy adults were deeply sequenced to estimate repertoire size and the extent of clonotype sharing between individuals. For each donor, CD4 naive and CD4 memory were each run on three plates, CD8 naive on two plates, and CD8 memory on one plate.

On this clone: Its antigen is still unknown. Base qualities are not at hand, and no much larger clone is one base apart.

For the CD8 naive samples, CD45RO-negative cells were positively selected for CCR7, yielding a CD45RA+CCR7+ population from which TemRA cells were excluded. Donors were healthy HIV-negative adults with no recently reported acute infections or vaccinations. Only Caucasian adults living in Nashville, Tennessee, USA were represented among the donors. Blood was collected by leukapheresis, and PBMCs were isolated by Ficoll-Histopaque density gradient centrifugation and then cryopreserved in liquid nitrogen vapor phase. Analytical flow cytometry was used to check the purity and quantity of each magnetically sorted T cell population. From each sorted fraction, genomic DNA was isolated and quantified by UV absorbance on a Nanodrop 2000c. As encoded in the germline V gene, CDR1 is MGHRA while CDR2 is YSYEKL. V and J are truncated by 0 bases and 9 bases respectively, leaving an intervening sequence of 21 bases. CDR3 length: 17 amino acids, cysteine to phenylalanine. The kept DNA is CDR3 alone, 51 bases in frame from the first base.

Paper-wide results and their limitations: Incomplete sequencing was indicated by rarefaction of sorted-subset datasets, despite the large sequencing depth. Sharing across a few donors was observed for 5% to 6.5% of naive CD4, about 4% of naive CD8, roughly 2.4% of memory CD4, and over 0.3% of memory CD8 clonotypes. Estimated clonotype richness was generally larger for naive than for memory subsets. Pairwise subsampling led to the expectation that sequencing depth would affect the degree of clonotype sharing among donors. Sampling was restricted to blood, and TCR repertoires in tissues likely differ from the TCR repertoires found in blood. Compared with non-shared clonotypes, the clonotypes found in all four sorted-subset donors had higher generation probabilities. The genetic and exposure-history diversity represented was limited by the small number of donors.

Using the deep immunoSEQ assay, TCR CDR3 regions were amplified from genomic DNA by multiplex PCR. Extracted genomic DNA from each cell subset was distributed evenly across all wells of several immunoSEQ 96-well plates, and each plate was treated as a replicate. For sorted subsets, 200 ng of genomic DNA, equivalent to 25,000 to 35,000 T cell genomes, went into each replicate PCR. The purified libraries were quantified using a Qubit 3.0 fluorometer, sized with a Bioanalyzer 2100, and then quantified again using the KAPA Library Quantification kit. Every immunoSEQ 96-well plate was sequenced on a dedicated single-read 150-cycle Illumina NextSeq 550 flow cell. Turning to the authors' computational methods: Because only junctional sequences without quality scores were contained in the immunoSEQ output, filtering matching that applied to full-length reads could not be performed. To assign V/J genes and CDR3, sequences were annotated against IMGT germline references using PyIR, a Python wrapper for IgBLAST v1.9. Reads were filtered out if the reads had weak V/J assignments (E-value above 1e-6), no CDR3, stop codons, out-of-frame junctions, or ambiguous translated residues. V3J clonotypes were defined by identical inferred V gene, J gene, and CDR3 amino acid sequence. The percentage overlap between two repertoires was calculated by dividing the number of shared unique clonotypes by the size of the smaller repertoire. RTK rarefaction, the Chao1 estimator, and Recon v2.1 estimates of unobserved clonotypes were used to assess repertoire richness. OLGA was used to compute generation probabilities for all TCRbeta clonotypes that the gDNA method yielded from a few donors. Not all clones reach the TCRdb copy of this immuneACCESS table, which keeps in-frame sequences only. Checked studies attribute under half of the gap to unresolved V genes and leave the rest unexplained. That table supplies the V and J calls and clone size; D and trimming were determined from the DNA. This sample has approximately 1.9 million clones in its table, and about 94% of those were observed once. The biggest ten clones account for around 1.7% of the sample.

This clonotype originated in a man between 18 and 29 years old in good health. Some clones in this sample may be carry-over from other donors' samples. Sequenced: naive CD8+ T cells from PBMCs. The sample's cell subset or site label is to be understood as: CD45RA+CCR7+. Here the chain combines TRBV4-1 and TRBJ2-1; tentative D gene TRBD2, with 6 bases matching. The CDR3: CASSQDRRDSLLGEQFF. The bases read TGCGCCAGCAGCCAAGATCGTAGGGACTCGCTATTGGGTGAGCAGTTCTTC.